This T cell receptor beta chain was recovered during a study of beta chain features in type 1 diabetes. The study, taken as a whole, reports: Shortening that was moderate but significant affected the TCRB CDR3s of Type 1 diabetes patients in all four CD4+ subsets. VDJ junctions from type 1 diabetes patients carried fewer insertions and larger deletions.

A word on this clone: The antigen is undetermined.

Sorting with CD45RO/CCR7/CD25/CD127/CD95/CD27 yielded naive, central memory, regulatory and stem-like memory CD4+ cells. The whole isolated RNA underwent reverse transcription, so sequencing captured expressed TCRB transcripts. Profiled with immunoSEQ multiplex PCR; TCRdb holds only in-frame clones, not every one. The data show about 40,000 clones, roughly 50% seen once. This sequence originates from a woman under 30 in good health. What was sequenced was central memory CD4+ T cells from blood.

As DNA, the CDR3 is TGTGCCAGTAGTAACCAGGGGGGCAATCAGCCCCAGCATTTT. Translated, it gives CASSNQGGNQPQHF. J is TRBJ1-5 and V is TRBV19; 7 bases are a match to TRBD1. V was pared by 4 bases and J by 2 bases, with 2 bases of the junction left unmatched. CDR1 and CDR2 from the germline V gene are LNHDA and SQIVND (reference sequence). This CDR3 is built from 14 residues. The complete variable domain, with remaining parts taken from reference TRBV19 and TRBJ1-5, reads DGGITQSPKYLFRKEGQNVTLSCEQNLNHDAMYWYRQDPGQGLRLIYYSQIVNDFQKGDIAEGYSVSREKKESFPLTVTSAQKNPTAFYLCASSNQGGNQPQHFGDGTRLSIL.